This T cell receptor (beta chain) was documented in a study of technical replicates of blood from a handful of donors. Here immunoSEQ multiplex PCR was the method, and the copy in TCRdb shows in-frame clones only, minus some. The table has 44,000 or so clones, 80% to 95% seen once. Germline V gene lookup returns CDR1 SGHNT and CDR2 YYREEE (reference sequence). This CDR3 spans 15 amino acids. The V end lost 1 base, the J end lost 5 bases, and 16 bases lay between the germline ends. The sequenced material came from PBMCs. This sequence originates from a human donor in good health. Some clones in this sample may be carry-over from other donors' samples. This chain joins TRBV5-4 and TRBJ2-7, with D maybe TRBD2 (5 bases). CDR3 coding DNA: TGTGCCAGCAGCTTGAGGTCGGGGTTAAGGAACGAGCAGTACTTC. This translates into CASSLRSGLRNEQYF.